This record covers a single T cell receptor (beta chain). Other DNA sequences in the sample encode the same CDR3. With 6 bases removed from V and 4 bases from J, the gap between germline ends came to 12 bases. The germline gives CDR1 KGHSH, CDR2 LQKENI. The CDR3 has 13 residues. This sample was included in a study of blood T cell repertoires in COVID-19. Assay used: immunoSEQ multiplex PCR; TCRdb lists only in-frame clones, some missing. The repertoire holds approximately 300,000 clones, with just over 85% as singletons. Source material: PBMCs or T cells enriched from blood (not recorded which). This TCR was sampled from a man aged 25-40 years who had recovered from COVID-19. The V call is TRBV18, the J call TRBJ1-1; D perhaps matches TRBD1 (6 bases). CDR3 sequence: CASSPTGTTEAFF. In DNA, the CDR3 is TGTGCCAGCTCCCCTACAGGGACCACTGAAGCTTTCTTT.